This passage covers 7 T cell receptor beta chains from one sample sequenced in a study of cytomegalovirus exposure and HLA in healthy donors. Vbeta (60) and Jbeta (13) primers were used in the PCR. TCRdb's copy holds only in-frame clones and misses some; the assay was immunoSEQ multiplex PCR. The table shows 110,000 to 150,000 clones, with around 72% occurring only once. Sample: PBMCs. All receptors derive from a man between 18 and 35 years old in good health and CMV-seropositive.

This rearrangement joins TRBV6-5 to TRBJ1-2; TRBD1 matches at 7 bases. CDR3 length equals 13 residues. V lost 6 bases and J lost 7; bases outside the gene matches: 8. Per the germline V gene, CDR1 is MNHEY and CDR2 is SVGAGI. The CDR3 here is CASSLQGLGGYTF. As DNA, the CDR3 is TGTGCCAGCAGCTTACAGGGGCTCGGTGGCTACACCTTC.

V usage is TRBV7-2 and J usage is TRBJ2-7; TRBD1 agrees at 8 bases. Trimming cost V 5 bases and J 5 bases; bases outside gene matches: 8. Germline V CDR1 and CDR2: SGHTA, FQGNSA. The CDR3 runs to 14 residues. This CDR3 reads CASSLDRVGNEQYF. The CDR3 DNA reads TGTGCCAGCAGCCTGGACAGGGTCGGGAACGAGCAGTACTTC.

The rearrangement joins TRBV7-8 to TRBJ2-7; 16 nucleotides align to TRBD2. Germline V gene sequence: CDR1 SGHVS, CDR2 FQNEAQ. The CDR3 length is 19 residues. The junction had 8 bases not matched to a gene; V was cut back by 0 bases and J by 3 bases. The CDR3 nucleotides are TGTGCCAGCAGCTTAGCGGGGACTAGCGGGGGGGCAAATATCTACGAGCAGTACTTC. Its protein product is CASSLAGTSGGANIYEQYF.

The V and J genes are TRBV5-6 and TRBJ1-3; 7 bases are a match to TRBD1. Germline V gene sequence: CDR1 SGHDT, CDR2 YYEEEE. V was clipped by 3 bases and J by 9 bases; unmatched bases: 9. This CDR3 has 14 residues. The CDR3 DNA follows: TGTGCCAGCAGCTGGGGGGCCGGGACAGTCACCATATATTTT. The encoded protein is CASSWGAGTVTIYF. Full variable domain (rest looked up from reference TRBV5-6 and TRBJ1-3): DAGVTQSPTHLIKTRGQQVTLRCSPKSGHDTVSWYQQALGQGPQFIFQYYEEEERQRGNFPDRFSGHQFPNYSSELNVNALLLGDSALYLCASSWGAGTVTIYFGEGSWLTVV.

With regard to this clone: At one boundary the junction diverges from the germline segment, which might be a read error. The genes are TRBV2 and TRBJ2-5, with D uncertain. The germline CDR1 and CDR2 sequences are SNHLY and FYNNEI. This CDR3 comprises 14 residues. In nucleotides, the CDR3 is TGTGCCAGCGGTGAAACCCGGTCCTTGGAGACCCAGTACTTC. Protein product: CASGETRSLETQYF.

Here the CDR3 reads CASSLKTSSGEQFF. CDR3 nucleotides: TGTGCCAGCAGCTTAAAGACTAGTTCTGGCGAGCAGTTCTTC. The rearrangement links TRBV7-3 to TRBJ2-1, with D possibly matching TRBD2 (6 bases). The CDR3 loop spans 14 amino acids. Germline loops: CDR1 SGHTA, CDR2 FQGTGA. The V gene lost 1 base and the J gene lost 10 bases, with 14 bases spanning the gap.

This clone was counted once. The V gene is TRBV12-5, the J gene TRBJ1-1; 9 nucleotides match TRBD1. The CDR3 extends over 15 amino acids. CDR1 is LGHNT, CDR2 FRNRAP, per germline. V shed 2 bases, J shed 4 bases, and the junction held 5 bases outside the gene matches. The DNA for the CDR3 is TGTGCTAGTGGTTTGCACCCGACAGGGGGCACTGAAGCTTTCTTT. It specifies CASGLHPTGGTEAFF.